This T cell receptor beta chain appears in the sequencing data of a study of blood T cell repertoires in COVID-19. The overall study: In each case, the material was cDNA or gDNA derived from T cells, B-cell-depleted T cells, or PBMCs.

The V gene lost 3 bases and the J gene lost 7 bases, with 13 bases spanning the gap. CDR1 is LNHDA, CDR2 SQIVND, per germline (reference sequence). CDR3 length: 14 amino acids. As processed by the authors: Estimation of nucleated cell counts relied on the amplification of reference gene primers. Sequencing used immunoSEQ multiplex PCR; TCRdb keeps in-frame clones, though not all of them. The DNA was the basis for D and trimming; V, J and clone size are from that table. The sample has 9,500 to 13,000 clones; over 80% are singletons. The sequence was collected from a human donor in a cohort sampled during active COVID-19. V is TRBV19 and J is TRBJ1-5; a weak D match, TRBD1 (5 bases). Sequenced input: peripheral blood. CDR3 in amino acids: CASSILAGPQPQHF. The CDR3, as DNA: TGTGCCAGTAGTATTTTGGCGGGGCCCCAGCCCCAGCATTTT.